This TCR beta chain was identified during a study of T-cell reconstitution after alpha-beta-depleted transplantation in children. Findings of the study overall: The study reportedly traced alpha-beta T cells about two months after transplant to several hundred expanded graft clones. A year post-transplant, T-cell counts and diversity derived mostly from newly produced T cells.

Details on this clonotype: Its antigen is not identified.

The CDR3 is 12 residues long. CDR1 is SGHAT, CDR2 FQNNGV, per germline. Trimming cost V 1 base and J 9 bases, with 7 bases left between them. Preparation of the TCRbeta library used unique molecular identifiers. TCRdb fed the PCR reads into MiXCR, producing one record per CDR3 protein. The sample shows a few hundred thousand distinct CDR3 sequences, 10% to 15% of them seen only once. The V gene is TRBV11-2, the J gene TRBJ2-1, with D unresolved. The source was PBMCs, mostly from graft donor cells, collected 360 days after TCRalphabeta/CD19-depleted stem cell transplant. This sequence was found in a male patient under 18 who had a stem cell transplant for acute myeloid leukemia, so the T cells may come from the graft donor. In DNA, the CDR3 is TGTGCCAGCAGCTTAGGGGTTTCTGAGCAGTTCTTC. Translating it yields CASSLGVSEQFF. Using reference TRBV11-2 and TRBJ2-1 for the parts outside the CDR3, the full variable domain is EAGVAQSPRYKIIEKRQSVAFWCNPISGHATLYWYQQILGQGPKLLIQFQNNGVVDDSQLPKDRFSAERLKGVDSTLKIQPAKLEDSAVYLCASSLGVSEQFFGPGTRLTVL.